A single sample is the source of the 20 T cell receptor beta chains below, sequenced in a study of prognosis after radiotherapy for stage I lung cancer. The genomic DNA TCR beta CDR3 region underwent two rounds of multiplex PCR. First-round PCR amplification was performed with primers specific to each TRBV and TRBJ gene. TCRdb re-derived calls from the multiplex PCR reads in MiXCR, one entry per CDR3 protein. The sample lists 25,000 to 35,000 distinct CDR3 sequences; 40% to 60% were seen once. Sequences were derived from PBMCs, sampled before or after stereotactic body radiation therapy (not recorded which). These receptors all come from a donor aged 50 or older with non-small cell lung cancer.

On this clonotype itself: A far larger clone is one nucleotide away, so this likely arose from a read error. This rearrangement joins TRBV6-2 or TRBV6-3 to TRBJ2-7, with D possibly matching TRBD2 (8 bases). Trimming removed 5 bases from V and 2 bases from J, with 25 bases in between. The CDR3 length is 18 residues. The V gene's germline CDR1 is MNHEY and CDR2 SVGEGT. The CDR3, as DNA: TGTGCCAGCAGTGAAGGGCGGGGGGACAGCATCTATGCCTACGAGCAGTACTTC. It codes for CASSEGRGDSIYAYEQYF.

This clonotype is labeled as medium-sized (0.01 to 0.1%). This chain links TRBV9 with TRBJ1-3, with D perhaps matching TRBD1 (5 bases). The germline V and J ends were trimmed by 0 bases and 4 bases, with 11 bases remaining between them. The CDR3 contains 15 residues. Germline V gene sequence: CDR1 SGDLS, CDR2 YYNGEE. The CDR3 spells CASSVAAGRGNTIYF. In DNA, the CDR3 is TGTGCCAGCAGCGTAGCGGCAGGGAGGGGAAACACCATATATTTT.

The chain carries TRBV6-2 or TRBV6-3 and TRBJ2-1, with D perhaps matching TRBD1 (5 bases). CDR1 and CDR2 (germline): MNHEY, SVGEGT. V dropped 0 bases and J dropped 0 bases, with 12 bases sitting between them. The CDR3 consists of 17 residues. CDR3 protein: CASSYSSHRYSYNEQFF. CDR3 sequence (DNA): TGTGCCAGCAGTTACTCGTCCCACAGGTACTCCTACAATGAGCAGTTCTTC.

This chain joins TRBV7-9 and TRBJ2-7; D is undetermined. The V end lost 6 bases, the J end lost 13 bases, and 16 bases lay between the germline ends. Germline loops: CDR1 SEHNR, CDR2 FQNEAQ (reference sequence). The CDR3 contains 11 residues. In DNA form, the CDR3 reads TGTGCCAGCAGTCCCTTTGACGATCATTACTTC. Its translation is CASSPFDDHYF.

In this sample, this clonotype turned up many times. The chain recombines TRBV4-2 with TRBJ2-1; D remains unclear. Germline CDR1 is LGHNA and CDR2 is YNFKEQ. Trimming removed 0 bases from V and 7 bases from J, with 7 bases in between. This CDR3 region has 13 residues. The CDR3 DNA reads as TGTGCCAGCAGCCAAGATGTTTGGAATGAGCAGTTCTTC. It is translated as CASSQDVWNEQFF.

Notes on this clonotype: This may stem from a read error, because a much larger clone lies one nucleotide away. The chain couples TRBV4-3 to TRBJ2-3, with D unclear. Germline assignment: CDR1 LGHNA and CDR2 YSLEER. The CDR3 extends over 15 amino acids. For the CDR3, the DNA is TGCGCCAGCAGCCCCTCTTTTACACGCACAGATACGCGGTATTTT. Its protein is CASSPSFTRTDTRYF.

The chain uses TRBV20-1 and TRBJ1-2; TRBD1 agrees at 9 bases. The length of the CDR3 is 15 residues. Germline values: CDR1 DFQATT, CDR2 SNEGSKA (reference sequence). With 0 bases clipped from V and 9 bases from J, the junction kept 11 bases outside the gene matches. CDR3 protein: CSARDPGTGCECYTF. CDR3 coding DNA: TGCAGTGCTAGAGATCCGGGGACAGGGTGTGAGTGCTACACCTTC.

This chain uses TRBV24-1 with TRBJ1-5, with 7 nucleotides matching TRBD1. This CDR3 is 15 amino acids long. Germline CDR1 is KGHDR and CDR2 is SFDVKD. V dropped 2 bases and J dropped 3; count of bases not matched to a gene: 3. The CDR3 DNA is TGTGCCACCAGTGATTCGACAGGGCCCAATCAGCCCCAGCATTTT. Protein: CATSDSTGPNQPQHF.

This clonotype was seen many times. The rearrangement uses TRBV7-8 and TRBJ2-5; TRBD1 aligns across 9 bases. The germline CDR1 and CDR2 sequences are SGHVS and FQNEAQ. CDR3 length: 15 amino acids. V gave up 4 bases and J gave up 9 bases; unmatched junction bases: 12. The CDR3, as DNA: TGTGCCAGCAGCTCGGACAGGGGCCTTCCTGGGGCCCAGTACTTC. Protein product: CASSSDRGLPGAQYF.

V usage is TRBV9 and J usage is TRBJ1-2; D might be TRBD1 (5 bases). The CDR3 extends over 15 amino acids. The germline gives CDR1 SGDLS, CDR2 YYNGEE. Trimming took 4 bases from V and 1 from J, leaving 14 bases between them. The CDR3 spells CASSPRSGDNYGYTF. The CDR3, as DNA: TGTGCCAGCAGCCCTCGTTCGGGGGATAACTATGGCTACACCTTC. Using reference TRBV9 and TRBJ1-2 for the parts outside the CDR3, the full variable domain is DSGVTQTPKHLITATGQRVTLRCSPRSGDLSVYWYQQSLDQGLQFLIQYYNGEERAKGNILERFSAQQFPDLHSELNLSSLELGDSALYFCASSPRSGDNYGYTFGSGTRLTVV.

The V call is TRBV2, the J call TRBJ2-1; D ambiguous. The CDR3 spans 11 residues. Trimming cost V 10 bases and J 2 bases, with 6 bases left between them. CDR1 and CDR2 from the germline V gene are SNHLY and FYNNEI. For the CDR3, the DNA is TGTGCCATCATAGCCTACAATGAGCAGTTCTTC. This codes for CAIIAYNEQFF.

This clonotype was counted a few times. This sequence may be a read error, since a much larger clone differs from it by one base. V and J are TRBV5-4 and TRBJ2-7; weak D call: TRBD2 (6 bases). The length of the CDR3 is 16 residues. CDR1 and CDR2 from the germline V gene are SGHNT and YYREEE (reference sequence). V lost 0 bases to trimming and J lost 2 bases, with 15 bases between them. The CDR3 bases are TGTGCCAGCAGCTTGGCAGGCGGGATAGCAACCTACGAGCAGTACTTC. It specifies CASSLAGGIATYEQYF.

At least ten counts were recorded for this clonotype. The chain is built from TRBV12-3 or TRBV12-4 and TRBJ1-1; no clear D. Between the trimmed V and J ends, which lost 6 bases and 2 bases, there was a span of 10 bases. CDR3 length: 13 residues. CDR3 sequence (DNA): TGTGCCAGCAGGGGGTTCCCAAACACTGAAGCTTTCTTT. Its protein is CASRGFPNTEAFF.

This clonotype counts as medium-sized (0.01 to 0.1%). This chain joins TRBV6-1 and TRBJ1-6, with 7 bases lining up with TRBD1. CDR1 and CDR2 from the germline V gene are MNHNS and SASEGT. CDR3 length equals 15 residues. J gave up 10 bases and V 6 bases, and 12 bases lay outside the gene matches. The CDR3, as DNA: TGTGCCAGCAGACCTCCGGGACAGAGAGTCTCACCCCTCCACTTT. Amino acid sequence: CASRPPGQRVSPLHF.

This clonotype was observed many times. The chain is built from TRBV12-5 and TRBJ2-1; a weak D match, TRBD1 (5 bases). The CDR3 runs 16 residues. Germline V lookup: CDR1 LGHNT, CDR2 FRNRAP. Deletions cut 1 base from V and 6 bases from J, with 16 bases between. As DNA, the CDR3 is TGTGCTAGTGGTTTGGAGGGGTATGTAGGCTCCAATGAGCAGTTCTTC. Translating gives CASGLEGYVGSNEQFF.

The chain links TRBV19 to TRBJ2-7; tentatively, D is TRBD1 (5 bases). The V and J ends lost 5 bases and 5 bases respectively, with 19 bases between them. CDR1 and CDR2 from the germline V gene are LNHDA and SQIVND (reference sequence). This CDR3 region has 15 residues. CDR3 region: CASSPRTVIGDEQYF. DNA for the CDR3: TGTGCCAGTAGTCCCCGCACAGTGATAGGGGACGAGCAGTACTTC.

This clonotype was seen ten or more times. A much larger clone is a single base away; this may be a read error. This sequence joins TRBV12-3 or TRBV12-4 and TRBJ2-7; D unresolved. The CDR3 extends over 15 amino acids. V was shortened by 1 base and J by 0 bases, with 10 bases between the two germline ends. The CDR3 sequence: CASSLVAVCSYEQYF. The CDR3 DNA reads TGTGCCAGCAGTTTAGTCGCTGTGTGCTCCTACGAGCAGTACTTC.

This clonotype was picked up many times. This sequence may be a read error, since a much larger clone differs from it by one base. The chain is built from TRBV12-3 or TRBV12-4 and TRBJ2-7, with no clear D. The CDR3 has 13 amino acids. The V and J ends lost 8 bases and 0 bases respectively, with 11 bases between them. For the CDR3, the DNA is TGTGCCAGCGGTTCTCACAGCTCCTACGAGCAGTACTTC. It encodes CASGSHSSYEQYF.

Only a few counts were recorded for this clonotype. The likely explanation is a read error, given a far larger clone one base away. The chain couples TRBV6-5 to TRBJ2-2; D unresolved. The ends were cut back, 2 bases at V and 9 bases at J, with 16 bases in the middle. Germline-derived CDR1 and CDR2 are MNHEY and SVGAGI. The CDR3 runs to 15 residues. CDR3 region: CASSYPPPPDRELFF. CDR3 nucleotide sequence: TGTGCCAGCAGTTACCCCCCACCCCCTGACCGGGAGCTGTTTTTT.

This clonotype has a count of ten or more. This chain links TRBV7-2 with TRBJ2-5; TRBD1 or TRBD2 may be the D gene (5 bases each). The CDR3 is made up of 17 amino acids. V lost 0 bases and J 5 bases, leaving 19 bases between the germline ends. The germline gives CDR1 SGHTA, CDR2 FQGNSA. CDR3 protein: CASSLAHGSPGTETQYF. The CDR3 DNA reads TGTGCCAGCAGCTTAGCGCATGGGAGTCCGGGGACGGAGACCCAGTACTTC.